A single sample gave rise to the 2 T cell receptor beta chains below, sequenced in a study of shared clonotypes between healthy human individuals. Using immunoSEQ multiplex PCR, the repertoire was profiled, and TCRdb retains in-frame clones only, with some absent. In the table there are millions of clones, 90% to 95% of which are singletons. The sequenced sample consisted of naive CD4+ T cells from PBMCs. This sample's subset: CD45RA+ positively selected. The receptors derive from a man aged 18 to 29 in good health. Some clones in this sample may be carry-over from other donors' samples.

The chain recombines TRBV2 with TRBJ2-3; D is unresolved. Trimming removed 0 bases at V and 3 bases at J, with 7 bases between. In germline, CDR1 is SNHLY, CDR2 FYNNEI. The CDR3 consists of 14 residues. This CDR3 reads CASSEASRTDTQYF. The CDR3 bases are TGTGCCAGCAGTGAAGCGTCGAGGACAGATACGCAGTATTTT.

CDR3 loop: CAVQGAGNQPQHF. CDR3 coding DNA: TGTGCCGTTCAGGGAGCTGGCAATCAGCCCCAGCATTTT. This rearrangement joins TRBV10-3 to TRBJ1-5, with TRBD1 as a possible D gene (5 bases). Between the trimmed V and J ends, which lost 11 bases and 2 bases, there was a span of 13 bases. The CDR3 runs to 13 residues. Germline lookup yields CDR1 ENHRY and CDR2 SYGVKD.